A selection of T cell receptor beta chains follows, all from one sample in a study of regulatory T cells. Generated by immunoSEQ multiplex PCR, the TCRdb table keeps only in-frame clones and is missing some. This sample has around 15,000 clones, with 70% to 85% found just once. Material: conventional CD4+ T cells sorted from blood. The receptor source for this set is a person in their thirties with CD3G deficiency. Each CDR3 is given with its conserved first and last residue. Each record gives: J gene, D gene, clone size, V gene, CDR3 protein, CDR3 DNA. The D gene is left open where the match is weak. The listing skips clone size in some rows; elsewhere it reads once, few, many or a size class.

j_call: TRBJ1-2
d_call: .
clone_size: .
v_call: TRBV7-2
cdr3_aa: CASSMTEKDYGYTF
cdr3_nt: TGTGCCAGCAGCATGACAGAAAAAGACTATGGCTACACCTTC

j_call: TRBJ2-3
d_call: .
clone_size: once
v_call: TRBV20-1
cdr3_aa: CSASLGDTQYF
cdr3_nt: TGCAGTGCTAGCCTTGGAGATACGCAGTATTTT

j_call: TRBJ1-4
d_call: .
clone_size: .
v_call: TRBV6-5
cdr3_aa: CASSIRRELFF
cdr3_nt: TGTGCCAGCAGTATAAGACGGGAACTGTTTTTT

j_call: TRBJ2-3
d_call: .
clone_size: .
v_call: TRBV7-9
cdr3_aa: CASSLELYTDTQYF
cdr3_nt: TGTGCCAGCAGCTTAGAGCTGTACACAGATACGCAGTATTTT

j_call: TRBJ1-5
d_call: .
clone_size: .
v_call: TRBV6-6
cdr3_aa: CASSKGLRPQHF
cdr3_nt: TGTGCCAGCAGTAAGGGACTCCGGCCCCAGCATTTT

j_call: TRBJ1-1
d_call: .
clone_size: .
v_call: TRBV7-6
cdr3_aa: CASSWNMNTEAFF
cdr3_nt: TGTGCCAGCAGCTGGAACATGAACACTGAAGCTTTCTTT

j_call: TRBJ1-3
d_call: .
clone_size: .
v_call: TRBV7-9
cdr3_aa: CASSPGLGLSSGNTIYF
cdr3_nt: TGTGCCAGCAGCCCGGGACTGGGGCTAAGCTCTGGAAACACCATATATTTT

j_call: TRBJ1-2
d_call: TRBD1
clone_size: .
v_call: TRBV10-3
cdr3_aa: CAIRGTADYGYTF
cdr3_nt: TGTGCCATCAGGGGGACAGCGGACTATGGCTACACCTTC

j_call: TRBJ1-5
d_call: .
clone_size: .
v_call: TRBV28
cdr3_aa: CASSSDSIQPQHF
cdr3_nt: TGTGCCAGCAGCTCTGACAGTATTCAGCCCCAGCATTTT

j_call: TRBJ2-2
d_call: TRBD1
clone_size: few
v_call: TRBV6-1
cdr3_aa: CASRPGTAGTGELFF
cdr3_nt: TGTGCCAGCAGACCCGGGACAGCAGGAACCGGGGAGCTGTTTTTT

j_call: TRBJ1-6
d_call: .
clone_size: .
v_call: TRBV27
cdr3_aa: CASGGPYPNSPLHF
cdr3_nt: TGTGCCAGCGGAGGACCATATCCGAATTCACCCCTCCACTTT

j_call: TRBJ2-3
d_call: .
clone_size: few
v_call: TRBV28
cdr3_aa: CASSLAGPRGGVTQYF
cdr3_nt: TGTGCCAGCAGTTTAGCGGGACCCCGGGGAGGTGTTACGCAGTATTTT

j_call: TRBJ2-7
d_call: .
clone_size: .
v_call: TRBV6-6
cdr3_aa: CASSYGTLSSYEQYF
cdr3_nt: TGTGCCAGCAGTTATGGGACTCTGAGCTCCTACGAGCAGTACTTC

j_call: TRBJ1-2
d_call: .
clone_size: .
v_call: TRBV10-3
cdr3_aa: CAIKGWSGYTF
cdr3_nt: TGTGCCATCAAGGGGTGGAGTGGCTACACCTTC

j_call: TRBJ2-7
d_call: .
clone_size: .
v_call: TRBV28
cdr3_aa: CASSFLVGHSYEQYF
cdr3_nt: TGTGCCAGCAGTTTCTTGGTCGGGCACTCCTACGAGCAGTACTTC